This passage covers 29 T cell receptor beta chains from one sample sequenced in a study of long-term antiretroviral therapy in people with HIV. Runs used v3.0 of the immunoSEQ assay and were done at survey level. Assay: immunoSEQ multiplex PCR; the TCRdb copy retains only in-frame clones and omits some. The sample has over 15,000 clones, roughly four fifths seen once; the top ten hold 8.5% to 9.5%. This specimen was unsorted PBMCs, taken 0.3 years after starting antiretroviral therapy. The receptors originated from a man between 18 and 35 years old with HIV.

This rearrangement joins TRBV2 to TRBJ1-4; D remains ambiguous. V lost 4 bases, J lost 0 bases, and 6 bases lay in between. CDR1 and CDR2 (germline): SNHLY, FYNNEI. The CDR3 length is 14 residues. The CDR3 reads CASSGPPTNEKLFF. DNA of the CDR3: TGTGCCAGCAGTGGGCCCCCAACTAATGAAAAACTGTTTTTT. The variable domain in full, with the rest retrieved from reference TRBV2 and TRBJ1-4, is EPEVTQTPSHQVTQMGQEVILRCVPISNHLYFYWYRQILGQKVEFLVSFYNNEISEKSEIFDDQFSVERPDGSNFTLKIRSTKLEDSAMYFCASSGPPTNEKLFFGSGTQLSVL.

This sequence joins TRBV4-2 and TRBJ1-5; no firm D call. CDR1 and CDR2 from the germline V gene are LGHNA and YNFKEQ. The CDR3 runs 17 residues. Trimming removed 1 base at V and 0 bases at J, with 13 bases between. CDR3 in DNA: TGTGCCAGCAGCCAAGCGCGAGGTGCCCATAGCAATCAGCCCCAGCATTTT. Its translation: CASSQARGAHSNQPQHF.

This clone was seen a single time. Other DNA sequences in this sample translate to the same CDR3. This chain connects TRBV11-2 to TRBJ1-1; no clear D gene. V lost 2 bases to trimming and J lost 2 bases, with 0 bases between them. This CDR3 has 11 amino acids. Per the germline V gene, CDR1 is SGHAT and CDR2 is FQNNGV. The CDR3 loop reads CASSLNTEAFF. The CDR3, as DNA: TGTGCCAGCAGCTTAAACACTGAAGCTTTCTTT.

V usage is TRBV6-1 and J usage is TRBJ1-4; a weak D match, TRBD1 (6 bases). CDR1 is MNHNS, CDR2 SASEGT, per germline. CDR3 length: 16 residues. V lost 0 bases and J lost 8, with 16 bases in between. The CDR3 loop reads CASSEAVGGSVEKLFF. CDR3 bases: TGTGCCAGCAGTGAAGCGGTAGGGGGGAGTGTCGAAAAACTGTTTTTT.

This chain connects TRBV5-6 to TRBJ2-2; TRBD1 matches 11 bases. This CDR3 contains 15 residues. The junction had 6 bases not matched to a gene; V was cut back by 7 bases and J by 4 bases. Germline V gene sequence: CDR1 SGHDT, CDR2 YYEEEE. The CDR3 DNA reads TGTGCCAGCGTACGGGACAGGGGGATCACCGGGGAGCTGTTTTTT. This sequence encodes CASVRDRGITGELFF.

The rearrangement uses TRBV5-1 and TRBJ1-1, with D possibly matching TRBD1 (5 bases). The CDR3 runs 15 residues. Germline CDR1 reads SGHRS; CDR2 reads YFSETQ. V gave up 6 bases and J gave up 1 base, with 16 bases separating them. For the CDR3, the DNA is TGCGCCAGCACCTTACTGGAGGGGCAGAACACTGAAGCTTTCTTT. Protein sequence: CASTLLEGQNTEAFF.

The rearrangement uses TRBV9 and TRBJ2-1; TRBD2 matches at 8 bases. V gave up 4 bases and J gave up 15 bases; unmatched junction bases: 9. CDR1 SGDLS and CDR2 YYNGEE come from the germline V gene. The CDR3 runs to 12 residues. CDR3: CASSRPGTRLFF. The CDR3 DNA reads TGTGCCAGCAGCAGGCCCGGGACTAGACTGTTCTTC.

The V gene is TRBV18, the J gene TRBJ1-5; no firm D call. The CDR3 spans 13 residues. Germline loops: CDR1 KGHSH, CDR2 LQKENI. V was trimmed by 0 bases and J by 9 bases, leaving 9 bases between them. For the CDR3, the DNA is TGTGCCAGCTCACCACCGGAGGGAGCGCCCCAGCATTTT. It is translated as CASSPPEGAPQHF.

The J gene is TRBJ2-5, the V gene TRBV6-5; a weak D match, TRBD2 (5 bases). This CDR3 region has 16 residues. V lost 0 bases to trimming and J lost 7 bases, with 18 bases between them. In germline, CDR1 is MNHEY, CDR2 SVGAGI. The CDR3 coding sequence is TGTGCCAGCAGTTACTCGATATCGGCAGCCCGGGGGACCCAGTACTTC. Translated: CASSYSISAARGTQYF.

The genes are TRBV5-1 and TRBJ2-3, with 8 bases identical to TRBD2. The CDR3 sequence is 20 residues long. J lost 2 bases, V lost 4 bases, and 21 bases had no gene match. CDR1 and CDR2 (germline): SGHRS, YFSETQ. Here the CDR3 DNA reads TGCGCCAGCAGCACATCTCCCAAAAGTACTAGCGGAAATCCCACAGATACGCAGTATTTT. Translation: CASSTSPKSTSGNPTDTQYF.

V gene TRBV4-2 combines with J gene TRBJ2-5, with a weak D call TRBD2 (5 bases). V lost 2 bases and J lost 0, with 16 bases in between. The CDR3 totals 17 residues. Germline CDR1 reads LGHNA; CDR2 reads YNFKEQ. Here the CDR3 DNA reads TGTGCCAGCAGCCAACTCTATGCCCCCGGGAACCAAGAGACCCAGTACTTC. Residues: CASSQLYAPGNQETQYF.

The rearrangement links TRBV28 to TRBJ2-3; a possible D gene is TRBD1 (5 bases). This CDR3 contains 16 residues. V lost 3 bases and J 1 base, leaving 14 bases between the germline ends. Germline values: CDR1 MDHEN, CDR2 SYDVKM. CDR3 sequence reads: CASSFMGLPGTDTQYF. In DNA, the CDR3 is TGTGCCAGCAGTTTCATGGGGCTACCGGGCACAGATACGCAGTATTTT.

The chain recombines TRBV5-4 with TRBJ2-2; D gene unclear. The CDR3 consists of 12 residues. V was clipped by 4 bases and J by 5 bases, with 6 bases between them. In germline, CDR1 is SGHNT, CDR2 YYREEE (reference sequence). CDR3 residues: CASSRDTGELFF. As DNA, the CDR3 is TGTGCCAGCAGCCGTGATACCGGGGAGCTGTTTTTT.

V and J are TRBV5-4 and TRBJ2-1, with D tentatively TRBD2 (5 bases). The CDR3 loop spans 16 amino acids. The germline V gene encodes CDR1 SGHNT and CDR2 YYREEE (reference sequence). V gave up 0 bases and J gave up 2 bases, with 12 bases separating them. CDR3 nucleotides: TGTGCCAGCAGCTTGGGGCCGGGAACTACCTACAATGAGCAGTTCTTC. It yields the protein CASSLGPGTTYNEQFF.

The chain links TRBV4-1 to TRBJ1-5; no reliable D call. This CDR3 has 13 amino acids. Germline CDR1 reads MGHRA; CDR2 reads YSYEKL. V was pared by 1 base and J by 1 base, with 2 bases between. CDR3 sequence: CASSQGSNQPQHF. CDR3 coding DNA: TGCGCCAGCAGCCAAGGGAGCAATCAGCCCCAGCATTTT.

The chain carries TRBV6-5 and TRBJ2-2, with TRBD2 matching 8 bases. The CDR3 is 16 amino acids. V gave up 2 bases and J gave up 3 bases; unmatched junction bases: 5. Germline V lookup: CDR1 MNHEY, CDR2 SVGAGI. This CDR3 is CASSYVGGAYTGELFF. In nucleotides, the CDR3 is TGTGCCAGCAGTTACGTCGGGGGGGCCTACACCGGGGAGCTGTTTTTT.

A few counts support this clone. This CDR3 is CASSQERLGGELFF. DNA for the CDR3: TGCGCCAGCAGCCAAGAAAGGCTTGGCGGGGAGCTGTTTTTT. The chain joins TRBV4-1 to TRBJ2-2; unclear D gene. Trimming removed 0 bases at V and 7 bases at J, with 9 bases between. Per germline, CDR1 MGHRA and CDR2 YSYEKL. The CDR3 has 14 residues.

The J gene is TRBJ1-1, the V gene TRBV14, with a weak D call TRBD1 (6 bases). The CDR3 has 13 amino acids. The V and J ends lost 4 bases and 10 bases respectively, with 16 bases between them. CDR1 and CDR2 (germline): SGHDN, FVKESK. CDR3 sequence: CASSLQGGVGAFF. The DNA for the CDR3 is TGTGCCAGCAGCCTCCAAGGGGGGGTCGGAGCTTTCTTT.

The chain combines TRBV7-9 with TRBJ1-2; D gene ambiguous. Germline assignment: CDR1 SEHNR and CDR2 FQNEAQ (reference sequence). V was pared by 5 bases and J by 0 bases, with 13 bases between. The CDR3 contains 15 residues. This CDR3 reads CASSKSPAANYGYTF. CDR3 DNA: TGTGCCAGCAGCAAGTCCCCTGCCGCTAACTATGGCTACACCTTC.

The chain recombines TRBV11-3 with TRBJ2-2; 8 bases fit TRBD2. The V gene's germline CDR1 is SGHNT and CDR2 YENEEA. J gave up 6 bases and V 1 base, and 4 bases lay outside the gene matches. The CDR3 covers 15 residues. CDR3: CASSLAAGGAGELFF. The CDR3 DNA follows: TGTGCCAGCAGCTTAGCCGCCGGGGGGGCCGGGGAGCTGTTTTTT.

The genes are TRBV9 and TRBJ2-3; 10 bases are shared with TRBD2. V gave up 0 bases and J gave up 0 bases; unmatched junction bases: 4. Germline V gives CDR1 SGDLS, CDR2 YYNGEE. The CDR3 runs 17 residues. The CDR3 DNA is TGTGCCAGCAGCGTAGGAGCGGGGGGGCCTAGCACAGATACGCAGTATTTT. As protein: CASSVGAGGPSTDTQYF.

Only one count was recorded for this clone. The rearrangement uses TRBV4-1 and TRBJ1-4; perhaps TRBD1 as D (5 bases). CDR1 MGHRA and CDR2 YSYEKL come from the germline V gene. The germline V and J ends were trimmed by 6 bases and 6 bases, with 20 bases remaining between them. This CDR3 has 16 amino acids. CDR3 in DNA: TGCGCCAGCAGGCCCCTCCGGGACGGGAGGGATGAAAAACTGTTTTTT. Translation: CASRPLRDGRDEKLFF.

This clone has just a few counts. CDR3 region: CASSDRGVDGYTF. The CDR3 bases are TGTGCTAGCTCAGACAGGGGAGTCGATGGCTACACCTTC. The rearrangement links TRBV12-5 to TRBJ1-2; 8 bases line up with TRBD1. The CDR3 length is 13 residues. Germline V gene lookup returns CDR1 LGHNT and CDR2 FRNRAP. Trimming at V came to 9 bases and at J to 6 bases, leaving 9 bases not matched to a gene.

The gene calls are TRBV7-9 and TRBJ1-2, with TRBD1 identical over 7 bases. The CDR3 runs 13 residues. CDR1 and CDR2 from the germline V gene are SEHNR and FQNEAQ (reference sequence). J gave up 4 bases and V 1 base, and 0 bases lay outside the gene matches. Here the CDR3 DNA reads TGTGCCAGCAGCTTAGGACAGGGCTATGGCTACACCTTC. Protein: CASSLGQGYGYTF.

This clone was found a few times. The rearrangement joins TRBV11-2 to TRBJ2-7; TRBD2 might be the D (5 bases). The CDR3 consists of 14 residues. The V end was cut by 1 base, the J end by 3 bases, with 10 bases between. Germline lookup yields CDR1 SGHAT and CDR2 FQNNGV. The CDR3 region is CASSLGPGDYEQYF. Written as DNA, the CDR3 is TGTGCCAGCAGCTTAGGCCCCGGGGACTACGAGCAGTACTTC.

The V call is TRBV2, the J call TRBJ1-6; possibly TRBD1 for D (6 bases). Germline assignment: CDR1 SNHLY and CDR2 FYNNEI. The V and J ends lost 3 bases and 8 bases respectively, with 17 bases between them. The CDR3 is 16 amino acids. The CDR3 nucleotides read TGTGCCAGCAGTGAGAGGAGCAGGGGCACCGATTCACCCCTCCACTTT. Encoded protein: CASSERSRGTDSPLHF.

The CDR3 nucleotides read TGTGCCAGCGATAAAACAGGAAGGAACACTGAAGCTTTCTTT. The encoded protein is CASDKTGRNTEAFF. V gene TRBV2 combines with J gene TRBJ1-1; TRBD1 is a possible D gene (5 bases). Trimming took off 8 bases at V and 1 base at J, with 14 bases between the two ends. The CDR3 runs 14 residues. Germline V lookup: CDR1 SNHLY, CDR2 FYNNEI.

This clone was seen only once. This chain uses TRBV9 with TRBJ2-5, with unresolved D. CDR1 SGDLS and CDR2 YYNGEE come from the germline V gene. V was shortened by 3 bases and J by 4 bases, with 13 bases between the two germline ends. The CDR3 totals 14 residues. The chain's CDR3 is CASSGHLLGETQYF. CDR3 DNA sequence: TGTGCCAGCAGCGGGCACCTCCTCGGAGAGACCCAGTACTTC.

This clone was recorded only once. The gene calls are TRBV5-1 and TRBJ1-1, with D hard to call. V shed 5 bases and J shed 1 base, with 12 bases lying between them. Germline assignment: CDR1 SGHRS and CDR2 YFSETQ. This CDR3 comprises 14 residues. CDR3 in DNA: TGCGCCAGCAGACCTGACCCACAGAACACTGAAGCTTTCTTT. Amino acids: CASRPDPQNTEAFF.